This T cell receptor beta chain was obtained from a study of a mutant IDH1 vaccine in newly diagnosed glioma. The wider study: Previous care, which was radiotherapy, temozolomide, or both, most often involved both.

The data were produced by immunoSEQ multiplex PCR, yet TCRdb's version contains in-frame clones alone and is incomplete. The table has about 68,000 clones, almost 85% seen once. Comments on this clone: Its target is unknown.

Time point denoted: week 35, safety follow-up. In every dose of vaccine, 300 ug of mutant IDH1 20-mer peptide was given alongside topical imiquimod. This specimen was PBMCs, taken from a glioma patient whose treatment included an IDH1 peptide vaccine. The receptor was isolated from a man aged 18 to 29 with glioma.

The CDR3: CATTFGGIGYEQYF. Here the CDR3 DNA reads TGTGCCACCACCTTCGGGGGGATCGGCTACGAGCAGTACTTC. This chain connects TRBV11-2 to TRBJ2-7; the match to TRBD2 covers 7 bases. The J segment lost 3 bases and the V segment lost 10 bases, leaving 12 bases of the junction unmatched. The CDR3 contains 14 residues. Per germline, CDR1 SGHAT and CDR2 FQNNGV.